This TCR beta chain was obtained from a study of brain metastases from non-small cell lung cancer. This CDR3 has 15 residues. Looked up from germline, CDR1 is ENHRY and CDR2 is SYGVKD. Trimming shortened V by 1 base and J by 6 bases, and 16 bases separated the two germline ends. Overall study findings and caveats: Brain metastases shared most TCR repertoire with primaries, with sparse T cells. Fewer infiltrating T cells were found in brain metastases than primaries. Compared with their matched primary tumors, roughly 60% of brain metastases showed expanded T-cell clones.

Data came from immunoSEQ multiplex PCR; TCRdb stores just in-frame clones and leaves some out. The sample lists 4,000 to 4,500 clones; about 90% were seen once. Worth noting for this clone: Its antigen is currently unknown.

V and J are TRBV10-3 and TRBJ2-7; D remains ambiguous. The receptor was derived from a donor aged 40 or over with non-small cell lung cancer. The material sequenced was primary lung tumor tissue. CDR3 sequence: CAISELGLLESEQYF. CDR3 nucleotide sequence: TGTGCCATCAGTGAGTTGGGGTTACTGGAGAGCGAGCAGTACTTC.